This TCR beta chain stems from a study of T cells after yellow fever vaccination. V lost 5 bases, J lost 4 bases, and 20 bases lay in between. The CDR3 spans 16 residues. Germline V CDR1 and CDR2: SEHNR, FQNEAQ (reference sequence). Each CDR3 protein is one row after TCRdb ran MiXCR on the 5' RACE reads. Altogether approximately 340,000 distinct CDR3 sequences are present, roughly 9.4% being singletons, with the ten largest covering roughly 18%. The sequenced sample was PBMCs, obtained on the day of the first yellow fever vaccination. The receptor was isolated from a man younger than 35 who received the YFV17D yellow fever vaccine. V usage is TRBV7-9 and J usage is TRBJ1-2; D is perhaps TRBD1 (5 bases). The CDR3 reads CASSLSVGVLLYGYTF. The CDR3 DNA is TGTGCCAGCAGCCTATCTGTAGGGGTGCTCCTCTATGGCTACACCTTC. The full variable domain, completed using reference TRBV7-9 and TRBJ1-2, is DTGVSQNPRHKITKRGQNVTFRCDPISEHNRLYWYRQTLGQGPEFLTYFQNEAQLEKSRLLSDRFSAERPKGSFSTLEIQRTEQGDSAMYLCASSLSVGVLLYGYTFGSGTRLTVV.